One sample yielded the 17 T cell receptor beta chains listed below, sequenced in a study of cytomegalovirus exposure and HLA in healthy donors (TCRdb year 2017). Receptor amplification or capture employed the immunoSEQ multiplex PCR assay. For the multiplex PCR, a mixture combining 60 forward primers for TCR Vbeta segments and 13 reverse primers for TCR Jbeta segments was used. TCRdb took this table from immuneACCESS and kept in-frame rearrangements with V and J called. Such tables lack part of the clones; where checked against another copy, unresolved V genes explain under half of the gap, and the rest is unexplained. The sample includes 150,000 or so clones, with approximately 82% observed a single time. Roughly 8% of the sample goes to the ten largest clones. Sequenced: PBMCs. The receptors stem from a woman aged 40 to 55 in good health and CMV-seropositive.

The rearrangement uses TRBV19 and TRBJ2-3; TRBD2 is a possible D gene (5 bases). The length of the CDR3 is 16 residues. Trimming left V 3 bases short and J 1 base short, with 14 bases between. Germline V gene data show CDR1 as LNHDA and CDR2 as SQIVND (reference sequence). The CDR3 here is CASSIVGGTGTDTQYF. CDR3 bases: TGTGCCAGTAGTATTGTCGGAGGTACTGGCACAGATACGCAGTATTTT.

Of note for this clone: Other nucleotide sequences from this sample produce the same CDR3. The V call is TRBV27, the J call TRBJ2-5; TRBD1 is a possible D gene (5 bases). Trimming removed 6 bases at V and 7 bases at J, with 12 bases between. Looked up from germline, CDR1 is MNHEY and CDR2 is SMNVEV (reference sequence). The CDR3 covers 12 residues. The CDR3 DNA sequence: TGTGCCAGCAGCGCCTTAAGGGGGACCCAGTACTTC. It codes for CASSALRGTQYF.

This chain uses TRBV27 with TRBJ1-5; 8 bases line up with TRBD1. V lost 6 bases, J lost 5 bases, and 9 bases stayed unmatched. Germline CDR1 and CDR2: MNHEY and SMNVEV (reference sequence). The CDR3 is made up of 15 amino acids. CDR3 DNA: TGTGCCAGCAGCCCTTGGACAGGGATGTATCAGCCCCAGCATTTT. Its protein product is CASSPWTGMYQPQHF.

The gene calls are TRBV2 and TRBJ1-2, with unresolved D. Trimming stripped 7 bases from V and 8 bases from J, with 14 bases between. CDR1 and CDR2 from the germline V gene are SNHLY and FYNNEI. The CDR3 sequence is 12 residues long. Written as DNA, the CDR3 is TGTGCCAGCACCAGCGGGCCCGGGGGCTACACCTTC. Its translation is CASTSGPGGYTF. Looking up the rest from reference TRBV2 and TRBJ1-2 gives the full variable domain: EPEVTQTPSHQVTQMGQEVILRCVPISNHLYFYWYRQILGQKVEFLVSFYNNEISEKSEIFDDQFSVERPDGSNFTLKIRSTKLEDSAMYFCASTSGPGGYTFGSGTRLTVV.

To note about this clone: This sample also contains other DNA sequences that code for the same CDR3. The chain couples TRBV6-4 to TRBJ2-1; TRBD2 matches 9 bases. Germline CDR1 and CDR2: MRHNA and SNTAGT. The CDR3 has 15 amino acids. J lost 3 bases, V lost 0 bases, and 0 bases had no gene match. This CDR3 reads CASSDSSGSYNEQFF. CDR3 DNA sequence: TGTGCCAGCAGTGACTCTAGCGGGAGCTACAATGAGCAGTTCTTC.

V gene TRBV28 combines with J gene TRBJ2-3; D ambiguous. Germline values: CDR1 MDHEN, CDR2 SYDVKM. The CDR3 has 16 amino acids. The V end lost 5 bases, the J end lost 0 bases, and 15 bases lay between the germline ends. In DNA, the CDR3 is TGTGCCAGCAGTATGCCCCGGGTTAGTAGCACAGATACGCAGTATTTT. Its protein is CASSMPRVSSTDTQYF.

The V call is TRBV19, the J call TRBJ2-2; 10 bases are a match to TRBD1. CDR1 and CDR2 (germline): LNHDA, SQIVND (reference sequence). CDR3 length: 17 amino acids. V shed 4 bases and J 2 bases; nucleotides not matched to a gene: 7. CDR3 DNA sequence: TGTGCCAGTAGTACCTTAGACAGGGGGCTTAACACCGGGGAGCTGTTTTTT. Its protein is CASSTLDRGLNTGELFF. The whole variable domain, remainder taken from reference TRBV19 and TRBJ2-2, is DGGITQSPKYLFRKEGQNVTLSCEQNLNHDAMYWYRQDPGQGLRLIYYSQIVNDFQKGDIAEGYSVSREKKESFPLTVTSAQKNPTAFYLCASSTLDRGLNTGELFFGEGSRLTVL.

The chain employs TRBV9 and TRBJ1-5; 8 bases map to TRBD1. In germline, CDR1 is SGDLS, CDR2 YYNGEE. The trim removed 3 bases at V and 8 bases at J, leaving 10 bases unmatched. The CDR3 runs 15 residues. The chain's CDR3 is CASSAGTGQGEPQHF. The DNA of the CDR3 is TGTGCCAGCAGCGCCGGGACAGGACAAGGGGAGCCCCAGCATTTT.

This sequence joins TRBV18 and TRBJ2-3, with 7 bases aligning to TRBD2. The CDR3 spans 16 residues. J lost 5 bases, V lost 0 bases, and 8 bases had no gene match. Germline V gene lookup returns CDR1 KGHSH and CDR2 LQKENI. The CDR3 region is CASSPPAAGVRDTQYF. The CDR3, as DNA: TGTGCCAGCTCACCACCGGCTGCGGGAGTGAGAGATACGCAGTATTTT.

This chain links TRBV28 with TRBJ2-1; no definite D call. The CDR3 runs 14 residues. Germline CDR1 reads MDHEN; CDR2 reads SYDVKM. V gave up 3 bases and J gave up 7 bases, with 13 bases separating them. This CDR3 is CASSLRRGWNEQFF. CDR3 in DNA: TGTGCCAGCAGTTTGCGTCGTGGTTGGAATGAGCAGTTCTTC.

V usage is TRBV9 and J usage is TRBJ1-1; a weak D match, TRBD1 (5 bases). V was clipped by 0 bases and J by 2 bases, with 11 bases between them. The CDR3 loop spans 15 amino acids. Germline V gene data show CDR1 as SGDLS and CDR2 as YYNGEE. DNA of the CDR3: TGTGCCAGCAGCGTAGCGGGGGATCCTAACACTGAAGCTTTCTTT. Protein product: CASSVAGDPNTEAFF.

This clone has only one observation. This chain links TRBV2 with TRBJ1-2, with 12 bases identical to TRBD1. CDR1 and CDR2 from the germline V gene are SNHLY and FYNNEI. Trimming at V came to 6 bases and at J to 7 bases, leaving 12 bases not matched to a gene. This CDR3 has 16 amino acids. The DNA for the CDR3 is TGTGCCAGCAGGAGAGCGGGACAGGGGGCGTTCGGTGGCTACACCTTC. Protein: CASRRAGQGAFGGYTF. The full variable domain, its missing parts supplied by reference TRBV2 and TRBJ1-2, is EPEVTQTPSHQVTQMGQEVILRCVPISNHLYFYWYRQILGQKVEFLVSFYNNEISEKSEIFDDQFSVERPDGSNFTLKIRSTKLEDSAMYFCASRRAGQGAFGGYTFGSGTRLTVV.

The CDR3 protein is CASSMVGGTEAFF. CDR3 in DNA: TGTGCCAGTAGTATGGTAGGGGGCACTGAAGCTTTCTTT. This rearrangement joins TRBV19 to TRBJ1-1; the D gene is possibly TRBD1 (6 bases). The CDR3 totals 13 residues. Trimming cost V 3 bases and J 4 bases, with 9 bases left between them. Germline V gene data show CDR1 as LNHDA and CDR2 as SQIVND (reference sequence).

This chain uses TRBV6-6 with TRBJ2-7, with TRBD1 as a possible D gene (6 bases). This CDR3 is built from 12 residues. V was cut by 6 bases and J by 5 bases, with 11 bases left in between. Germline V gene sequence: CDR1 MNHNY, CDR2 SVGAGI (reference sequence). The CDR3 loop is CASRTQGHEQYF. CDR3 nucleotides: TGTGCCAGCAGGACACAGGGCCACGAGCAGTACTTC.

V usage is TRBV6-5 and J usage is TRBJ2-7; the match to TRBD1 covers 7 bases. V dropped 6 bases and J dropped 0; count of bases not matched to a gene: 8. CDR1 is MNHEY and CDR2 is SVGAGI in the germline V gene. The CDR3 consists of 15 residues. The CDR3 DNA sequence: TGTGCCAGCAGACGAGGACAGGTTCTCTCCTACGAGCAGTACTTC. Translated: CASRRGQVLSYEQYF.

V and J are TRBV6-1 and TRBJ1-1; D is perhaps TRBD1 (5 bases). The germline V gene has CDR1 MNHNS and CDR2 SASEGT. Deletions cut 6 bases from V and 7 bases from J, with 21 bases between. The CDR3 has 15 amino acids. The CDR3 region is CASREAPRGTSEAFF. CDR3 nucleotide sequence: TGTGCCAGCAGGGAGGCGCCGCGGGGCACCAGTGAAGCTTTCTTT.

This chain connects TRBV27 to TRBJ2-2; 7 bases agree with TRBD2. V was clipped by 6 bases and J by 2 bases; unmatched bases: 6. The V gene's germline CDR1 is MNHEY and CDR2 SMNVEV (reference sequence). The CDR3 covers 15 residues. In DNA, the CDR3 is TGTGCCAGCAGAGGGAGCGGGATCAACACCGGGGAGCTGTTTTTT. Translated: CASRGSGINTGELFF.